This T cell receptor (beta chain) was profiled in a study of cytomegalovirus exposure and HLA in healthy donors (dated by TCRdb to about 2017). For context, the study as a whole: An earlier analysis of approximately 600 of the donors reported approximately 300 Gb of sequence data and around 120 million unique TCR beta sequences from roughly 200 million T cells. Among approximately 370 genotyped donors of the cohort, an average of approximately 220,000 unique TCR beta nucleotide sequences was sequenced per donor, of which roughly 18% were non-productive. A later genetic analysis used genome-wide SNP genotypes for about 55% of the 666 donors, treating that subset as a discovery cohort. Around 300 gigabases of sequencing data and approximately 93 million unique TCR sequences were included in an early release covering about 600 HLA-typed donors. The later analysis used no new phenotypic data to find candidate immune exposures, relying instead on TCR beta sequences and their occurrence across donors. HLA typing included class I and class II loci at four-digit resolution. The number of typed donors differed by locus: about 620-630 for A, B, C, DRB1 and DQB1; some 500 for DQA1; around 610 for DPA1; and roughly 450 for DPB1. Among the roughly 400 genotyped donors, around 81% belonged to the genetic ancestry cluster associated with self-reported Caucasian donors. All discovery cohort repertoires had been generated on a single sequencing platform. Along with the approximately 700-subject first cohort, a separate validation cohort of over a hundred different subjects was used. An earlier analysis of 587 of the donors applied high-throughput TCR beta sequencing to assess whether each TCR beta V gene segment acted as functional or pseudogenic. In a later analysis, previously published TCR beta repertoires from about 670 donors were re-analyzed and high-resolution HLA genotyping was added so that TCR occurrence patterns could be studied. The aim of the study was to test whether cataloging public T cell receptors could identify signatures of past pathogen exposure. Alongside the repertoire data, information on donor age, sex, ethnicity and CMV serostatus was compiled. The study profiled the T cell repertoires of some 610 subjects by immunosequencing and related them to cytomegalovirus serostatus. The study combined high-throughput TCR immunosequencing, statistical association of individual TCRs with disease status, and machine learning to predict cytomegalovirus infection status. Four to six DR-DQ haplotypes were handled as single units for association and clustering, since linkage in the cohort was strong.

In total, fewer than 750 healthy bone marrow donors made up the cohort. Cohort members were all nominally healthy when sampled, although unrecorded immune exposures were likely present. The donor was CMV seronegative and belonged to the group of approximately 320 seronegative cohort members. A peripheral blood sample was provided by each donor, and peripheral blood mononuclear cells were used for TCR beta sequencing. The Qiagen DNeasy Blood Extraction Kit was used to extract genomic DNA from the blood cell samples. Study-level results and caveats: Roughly uniform sequencing depth across donors was assumed in presence/absence analyses, although this assumption may not hold. Linkage disequilibrium might explain the correlated functional status among segregating V segments, but an unknown experimental factor could not be ruled out. An association between a missense DCLRE1C variant and V-gene and J-gene trimming of TCR beta chains was found in a later genetic analysis and replicated in an independent cohort. Because the 87-base-pair reads could not distinguish some IMGT-functional V segments, including TRBV6-2 and TRBV6-3, those segments were excluded. According to the authors, the approach could potentially be generalized to other disease states and immunological phenotypes. In the study, some 160 TCR beta chains were listed as associated with cytomegalovirus. HLA typing was unavailable for some donors at each locus, so association tests used only the typed subset. In this cohort, only TCR beta chains were sequenced, and detectable features were limited by the absence of alpha or paired-chain data. Compared with equally common non-associated chains, HLA-associated TCR beta chains in a later analysis were more clonally expanded and had lower generation probabilities. For the cohort, immune exposure information was limited to CMV serostatus. The earlier analysis of approximately 590 of the donors excluded some 15 rarely observed V segments, including chromosome 9 orphons, because counts were too low. Strong co-occurrence of HLA alleles, especially DR and DQ, made assigning TCR associations to individual alleles difficult. A few of the identified cytomegalovirus-associated TCR beta chains were confirmed in vitro to be specific for cytomegalovirus antigens. A further reported finding was that TCR beta sequences accurately predicted the HLA-A and HLA-B alleles for most subjects in the first cohort. The sequencing pipeline was judged likely to have produced a cluster of highly shared sequence variants as a technical artifact. Most CMV-associated TCR beta chains appeared to be HLA-restricted in a later analysis, and the HLA associations seemed to be driven largely by CMV exposure. A later analysis found that TCR association rates varied across HLA loci, with DRB1 alleles showing the most associated TCRs and HLA-C alleles the fewest. Broadly in line with IMGT annotations, most TCR beta V segments showed up in productive rearrangements about 87% or about 30% of the time in an earlier analysis of approximately 640 of the donors. According to a later genetic analysis, donors in an Asian-associated ancestry cluster had fewer N-insertions in productive TCRs than the roughly 700-donor mean. A later analysis associated 17,000 or so TCR beta sequences with specific HLA alleles at a false discovery rate of 0.05. In a later analysis, several top co-occurrence clusters were reported to appear linked to parvovirus B19, influenza, CMV and Epstein-Barr virus. Most TCR sequences were seen in very few donors, while some public TCRs were found in many individuals. Cytomegalovirus status was reported to be diagnosed by the classifier with high specificity and sensitivity in both the original and validation cohorts.

The method behind the library was the immunoSEQ multiplex PCR assay. For the multiplex PCR, a mixture combining 60 forward primers for TCR Vbeta segments and 13 reverse primers for TCR Jbeta segments was used. A multiplex PCR assay on genomic DNA amplified the CDR3 region of rearranged TCR beta genes. The amplified TCR beta libraries were sequenced on the Illumina HiSeq System as 87-base-pair reads. In the source study's methods: A later analysis counted some 80 million unique TCR beta chains across the 700 or so repertoires, and about 10 million of these chains were shared by at least two donors. To remove PCR and sequencing errors, raw reads were error-corrected and collapsed into unique sequences using a nearest-neighbor algorithm that merged closely related sequences. Alignment of CDR3 sequences to IMGT reference sequences was used to assign V, D and J gene segments. Each retained sequence needed at least a six-nucleotide match to both a V gene segment and a J gene segment. A rearrangement was called productive if the CDR3 had no stop codons and remained in frame with V and J, and every other rearrangement was called non-productive. Following IMGT convention, CDR3 was defined as the stretch from the second conserved V-encoded cysteine up to the conserved J-encoded phenylalanine. The earlier analysis of about 590 of the donors excluded sequences that lacked an unambiguous match to a single V gene segment. An earlier analysis of fewer than 750 of the donors called V segments functional above 56.7% productive rearrangements and segregating when the between-donor standard deviation exceeded 5%. To diagnose cytomegalovirus status from the catalog of TCR beta chain sequences, a statistical classification framework was built. V and J gene assignment, in a later analysis, came from comparing TCR nucleotide sequences with IMGT/GENE-DB human TR gene sequences. Using the TCRdist pipeline, a later analysis assigned CDR3 sequences along with most-parsimonious VDJ recombination scenarios. In a later analysis, every TCR beta chain was defined by the combination of its CDR3 amino acid sequence and its V-gene family, and reads without a unique V-gene family were dropped. A later analysis removed 550 to 700 highly shared, low-generation-probability nucleotide sequences to deal with suspected cross-contamination and a sequencing artifact. For each public chain, a later analysis derived a clonal expansion index from normalized ranks of inferred template counts within each repertoire. In a later analysis, generation probabilities were computed using a VDJ recombination model fitted to out-of-frame rearrangements, and the results were checked against IGoR. Hypergeometric tests were used in a later analysis to score TCR-TCR, TCR-HLA and TCR-CMV co-occurrence, with a repertoire-size bias correction applied to the TCR pairs. In a later analysis, false discovery rates were estimated by permuting HLA or CMV assignments 20 times. In a later analysis, co-occurring TCRs were grouped with DBSCAN, and TCRdist sequence similarity was added when clustering was performed within HLA-allele-positive subsets. Repertoires with fewer than 30,000 or more than 120,000 public chains were left out of co-occurrence clustering, as were about 5 repertoires with anomalous nucleotide sharing. TCRdb took this table from immuneACCESS and kept in-frame rearrangements with V and J called. Such tables lack part of the clones; where checked against another copy, unresolved V genes explain under half of the gap, and the rest is unexplained. The V and J calls and the clone size are those of that table, but D and trimming were determined from the DNA. This sample is represented by fewer than 250,000 clones; roughly three quarters of them were singletons. The ten largest account for 1.6% of the sample.

V trim: 2 bases; J trim: 4 bases; unmatched bases: 7. In the germline V gene (reference sequence), CDR1 corresponds to GTSNPN and CDR2 to SVGIG. The CDR3 starts with the cysteine, ends with the phenylalanine, and has 15 residues. Only CDR3 DNA is held: 45 bases, read in frame from base 1. A remark on this clone: What this receptor recognizes is not known. Base-call qualities are not available, and no considerably larger clone is one nucleotide away.

The sequencing input was PBMCs. In this chain, TRBV30 is recombined with TRBJ1-3; TRBD1 matches 8 bases in the middle. The receptor was isolated from a woman between 18 and 29 years old in good health and CMV-seronegative. The CDR3 protein sequence reads: CAWSSGQGGGNTIYF. The nucleotide sequence is given as TGTGCCTGGAGTTCAGGACAGGGAGGAGGAAACACCATATATTTT. With the rest looked up from the reference TRBV30 and TRBJ1-3 genes rather than sequenced, the full variable domain is SQTIHQWPATLVQPVGSPLSLECTVEGTSNPNLYWYRQAAGRGLQLLFYSVGIGQISSEVPQNLSASRPQDRQFILSSKKLLLSDSGFYLCAWSSGQGGGNTIYFGEGSWLTVV.